Sequencing of this T cell receptor beta chain was carried out in a study of OX40 agonist ivuxolimab in advanced cancers. General observations from the study: Clones of CD4+ and CD8+ blood T cells grew by week 6 at doses of 0.1 to 3.0 mg/kg.

About this clone itself: The antigen is unknown.

The CDR3 covers 13 residues. Germline CDR1 reads MNHNS; CDR2 reads SASEGT. Trimming removed 5 bases from V and 8 bases from J; junction bases left unmatched: 8. Profiled with immunoSEQ multiplex PCR; TCRdb holds only in-frame clones, not every one. Here the sample spans over 65,000 clones, over 80% being singletons. Drawing of blood for sampling happened at baseline, at cycle 4 day 1, and at cycle 7 day 1. The input for sequencing was CD4+ or CD8+ T cells sorted from blood, taken in a trial of the OX40 agonist ivuxolimab. The receptor was isolated from an adult with an advanced solid tumor such as melanoma, head and neck, liver or kidney cancer. This chain uses TRBV6-1 with TRBJ1-2; 7 bases line up with TRBD1. The CDR3 is CASSSGRGRGYTF. Here the CDR3 DNA reads TGTGCCAGCAGTTCGGGCAGGGGGAGAGGCTACACCTTC.